This TCR beta chain was observed in a study of STAT3 mutations in large granular lymphocyte leukemia (dated by TCRdb to 2018 to 2020). Study-level background: About half of the T-LGLL patients who underwent longitudinal sequencing carried canonical activating STAT3 mutations. Over half of the T-LGLL patients were given one or more immunosuppressive therapy regimens, and approximately 36% of the treated patients had a hematologic response. To reconstruct clonal hierarchy and dynamics, serial deep sequencing of TCRbeta CDR3 and STAT3 was performed in patients with T-cell large granular lymphocyte leukemia. From an initial cohort of roughly 220 LGL patients, about 17 representative T-LGLL cases were picked for longitudinal TCRbeta and STAT3 sequencing. A couple of patients with natural killer LGL leukemia were also sequenced longitudinally as controls within the study. Each patient was sequenced at an average of 4 time points, ranging from 2 to 8 samplings.

The same DNA, extracted from blood mononuclear cells, served for both TCR sequencing and STAT3 sequencing. An Illumina MiSeq was used to sequence the TCRbeta libraries, yielding an average of around 40,000 productive templates per sample. Multiplex PCR amplification was used to generate TCRbeta CDR3 libraries with the immunoSEQ assay. The published analysis was carried out like this. Repertoire diversity was calculated as previously defined, with values near 0 taken to indicate extremely monoclonal samples. TCRdb re-hosts the immuneACCESS table, in-frame sequences only. Its copies lack some clones; in the studies checked, an unresolved V gene accounts for under half of them, and the cause for the rest is not known. V and J calls and clone size come straight from that table; D and trimming were deduced from the DNA. The sample includes more than 6,500 clones, with about 69% observed a single time. Of the sample, 20% to 30% is held by the ten largest clones.

Findings and caveats that apply to the study as a whole: Since codominant clonotypes persisted in some patients, a small but highly pathogenic clone may have gone undetected. In 6 of 18 patients, TCR clonotype switching occurred after therapy, and every newly emerging clone was STAT3 wild type. All T-LGLL patients had at least one immunodominant TCRbeta clonotype, and roughly half had multiple immunodominant subclonotypes. Dominant TCR clone burden was found to exceed STAT3 mutant burden in several patients, suggesting that STAT3 mutation arose secondarily within a pre-expanded clone. Linking therapy response to changes in TCR clonal burden was complicated by variable intervals between samplings and by differing treatment regimens. Because no samples were available when a clone first appeared, clonal expansion was inferred from samplings taken at other points.

CDR3 length: 13 amino acids, cysteine to phenylalanine. Just CDR3 DNA is preserved here, 39 bases in frame from base 1. As encoded in the germline V gene, CDR1 is ENHRY while CDR2 is SYGVKD. Cut back by 6 bases and 5 bases, the V and J ends lie 13 bases apart. For this clone: This clone's antigen is unknown. Per-base qualities were not stored, and no clone one base away is much larger.

Sequenced: peripheral blood mononuclear cells. The chain is encoded by TRBV10-3 joined to TRBJ1-2, with no reliable assignment of the D segment. The TCR sequence derives from a woman between 40 and 50 years old with T-cell large granular lymphocyte leukemia. Some clones in this sample may be carry-over from other donors' samples. The age is the age at diagnosis. The DNA sequence is TGTGCCATCAGCTCGGACTCAAAATATGGCTACACCTTC. This codes for CAISSDSKYGYTF.